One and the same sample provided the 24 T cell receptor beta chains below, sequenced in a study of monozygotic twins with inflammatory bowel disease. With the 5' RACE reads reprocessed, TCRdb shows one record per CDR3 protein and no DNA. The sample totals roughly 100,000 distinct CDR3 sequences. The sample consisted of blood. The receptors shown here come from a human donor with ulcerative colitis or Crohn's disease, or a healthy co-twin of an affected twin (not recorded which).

CDR3 sequence reads: CASSFRDTAGEAFF. This chain joins TRBV27 and TRBJ1-1; there is no DNA to check the TCRdb D call of TRBD1. CDR1 MNHEY and CDR2 SMNVEV come from the germline V gene (reference sequence). The length of the CDR3 is 14 residues.

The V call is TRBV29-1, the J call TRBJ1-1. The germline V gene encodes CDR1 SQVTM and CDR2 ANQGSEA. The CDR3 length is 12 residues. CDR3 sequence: CSVDSEGPRAFF.

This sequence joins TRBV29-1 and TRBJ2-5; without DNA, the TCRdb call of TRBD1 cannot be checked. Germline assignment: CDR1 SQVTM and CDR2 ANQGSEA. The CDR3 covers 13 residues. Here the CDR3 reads CSVDGTVQETQYF.

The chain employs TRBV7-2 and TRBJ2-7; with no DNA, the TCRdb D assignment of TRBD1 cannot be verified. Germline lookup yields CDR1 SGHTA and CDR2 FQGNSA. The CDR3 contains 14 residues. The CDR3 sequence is CASRLAGAAGEQYF.

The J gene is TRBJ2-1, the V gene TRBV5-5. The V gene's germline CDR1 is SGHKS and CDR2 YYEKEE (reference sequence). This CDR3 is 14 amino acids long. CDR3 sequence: CASSSDRVGNEQFF. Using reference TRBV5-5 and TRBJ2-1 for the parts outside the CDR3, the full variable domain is DAGVTQSPTHLIKTRGQQVTLRCSPISGHKSVSWYQQVLGQGPQFIFQYYEKEERGRGNFPDRFSARQFPNYSSELNVNALLLGDSALYLCASSSDRVGNEQFFGPGTRLTVL.

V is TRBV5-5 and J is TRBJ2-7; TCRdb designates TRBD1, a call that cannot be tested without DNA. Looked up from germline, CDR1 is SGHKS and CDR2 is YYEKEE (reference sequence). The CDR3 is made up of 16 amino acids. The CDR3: CASSLGGQGWAYEQYF. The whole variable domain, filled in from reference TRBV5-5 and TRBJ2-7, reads DAGVTQSPTHLIKTRGQQVTLRCSPISGHKSVSWYQQVLGQGPQFIFQYYEKEERGRGNFPDRFSARQFPNYSSELNVNALLLGDSALYLCASSLGGQGWAYEQYFGPGTRLTVT.

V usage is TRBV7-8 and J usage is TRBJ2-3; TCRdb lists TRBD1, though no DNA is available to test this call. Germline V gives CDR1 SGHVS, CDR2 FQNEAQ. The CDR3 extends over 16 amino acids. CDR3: CASSQRQGTSTDTQYF. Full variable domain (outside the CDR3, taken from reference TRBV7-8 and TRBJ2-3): GAGVSQSPRYKVAKRGQDVALRCDPISGHVSLFWYQQALGQGPEFLTYFQNEAQLDKSGLPSDRFFAERPEGSVSTLKIQRTQQEDSAVYLCASSQRQGTSTDTQYFGPGTRLTVL.

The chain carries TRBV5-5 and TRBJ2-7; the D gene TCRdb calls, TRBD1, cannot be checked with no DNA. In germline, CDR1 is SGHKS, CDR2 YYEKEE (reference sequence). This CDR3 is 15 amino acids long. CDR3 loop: CASSLVTGHSYEQYF.

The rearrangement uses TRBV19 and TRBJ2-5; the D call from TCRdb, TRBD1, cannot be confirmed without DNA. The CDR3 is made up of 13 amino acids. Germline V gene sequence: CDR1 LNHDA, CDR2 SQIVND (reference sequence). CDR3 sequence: CASGEGGQETQYF.

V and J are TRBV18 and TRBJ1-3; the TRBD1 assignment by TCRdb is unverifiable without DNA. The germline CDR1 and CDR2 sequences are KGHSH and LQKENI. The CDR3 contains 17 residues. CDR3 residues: CASSQDGTVGTGNTIYF. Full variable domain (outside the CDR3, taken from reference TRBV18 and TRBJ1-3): NAGVMQNPRHLVRRRGQEARLRCSPMKGHSHVYWYRQLPEEGLKFMVYLQKENIIDESGMPKERFSAEFPKEGPSILRIQQVVRGDSAAYFCASSQDGTVGTGNTIYFGEGSWLTVV.

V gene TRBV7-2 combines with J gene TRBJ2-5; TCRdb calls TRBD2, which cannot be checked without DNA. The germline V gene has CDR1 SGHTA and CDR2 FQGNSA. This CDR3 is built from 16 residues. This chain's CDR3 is CASSSKPLAGQETQYF.

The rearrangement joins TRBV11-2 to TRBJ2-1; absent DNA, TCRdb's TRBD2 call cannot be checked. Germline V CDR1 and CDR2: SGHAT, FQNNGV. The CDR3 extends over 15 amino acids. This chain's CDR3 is CASSFTSGGNNEQFF.

The CDR3 protein is CASSFFINSGNTIYF. This chain links TRBV12-3 or TRBV12-4 with TRBJ1-3. The CDR3 sequence is 15 residues long.

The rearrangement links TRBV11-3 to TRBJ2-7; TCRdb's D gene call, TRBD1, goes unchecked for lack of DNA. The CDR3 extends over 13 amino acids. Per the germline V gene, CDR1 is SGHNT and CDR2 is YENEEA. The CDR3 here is CASSYRDSYEQYF.

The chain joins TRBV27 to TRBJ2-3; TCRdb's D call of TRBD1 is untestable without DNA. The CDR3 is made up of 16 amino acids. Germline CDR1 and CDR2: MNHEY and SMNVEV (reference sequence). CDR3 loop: CASSLSWGRGRGTQYF.

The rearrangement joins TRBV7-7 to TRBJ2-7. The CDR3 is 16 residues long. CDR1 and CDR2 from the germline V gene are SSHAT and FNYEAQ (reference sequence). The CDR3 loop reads CASSPGSFGASYEQYF.

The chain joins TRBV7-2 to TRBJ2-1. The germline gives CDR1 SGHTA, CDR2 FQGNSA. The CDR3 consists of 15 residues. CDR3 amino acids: CASRFSGSVINEQFF.

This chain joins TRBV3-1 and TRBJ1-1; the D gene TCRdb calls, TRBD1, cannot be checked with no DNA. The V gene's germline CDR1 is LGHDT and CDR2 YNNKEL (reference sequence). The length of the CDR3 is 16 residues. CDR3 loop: CASSQEAVQGDTEAFF.

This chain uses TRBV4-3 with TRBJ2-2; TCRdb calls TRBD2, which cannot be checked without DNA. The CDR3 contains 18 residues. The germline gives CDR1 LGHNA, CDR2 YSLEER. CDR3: CASSQESDWNLNTGELFF.

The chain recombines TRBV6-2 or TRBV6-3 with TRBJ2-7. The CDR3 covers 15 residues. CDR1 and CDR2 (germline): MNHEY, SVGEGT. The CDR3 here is CASNKGPSTSYEQYF.

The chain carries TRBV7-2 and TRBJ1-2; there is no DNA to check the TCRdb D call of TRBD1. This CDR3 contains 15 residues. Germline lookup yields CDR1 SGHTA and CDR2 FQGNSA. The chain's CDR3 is CASSSDRGTNYGYTF.

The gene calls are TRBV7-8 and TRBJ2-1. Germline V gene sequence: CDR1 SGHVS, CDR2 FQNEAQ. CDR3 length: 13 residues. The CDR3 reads CASSFLGDLESIF.

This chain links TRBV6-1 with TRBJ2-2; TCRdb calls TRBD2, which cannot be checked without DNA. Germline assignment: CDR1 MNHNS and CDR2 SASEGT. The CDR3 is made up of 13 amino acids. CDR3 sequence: CAGERDNTGELFF.

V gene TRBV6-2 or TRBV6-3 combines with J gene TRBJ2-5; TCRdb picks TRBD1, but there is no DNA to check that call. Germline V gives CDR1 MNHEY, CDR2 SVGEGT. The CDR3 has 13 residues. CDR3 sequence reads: CASSKGARETQYF.